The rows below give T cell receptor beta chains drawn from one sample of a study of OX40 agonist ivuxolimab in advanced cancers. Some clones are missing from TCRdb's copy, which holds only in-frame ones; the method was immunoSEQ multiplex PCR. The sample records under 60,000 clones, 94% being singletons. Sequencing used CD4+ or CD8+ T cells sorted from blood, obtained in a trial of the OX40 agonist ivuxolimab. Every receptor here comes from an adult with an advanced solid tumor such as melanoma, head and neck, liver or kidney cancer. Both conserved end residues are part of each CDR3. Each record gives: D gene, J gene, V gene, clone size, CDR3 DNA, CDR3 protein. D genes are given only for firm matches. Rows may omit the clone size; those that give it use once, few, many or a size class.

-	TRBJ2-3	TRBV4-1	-	TGCGCCAGCAGCCAAGTGGGGGGAGACACAGATACGCAGTATTTT	CASSQVGGDTDTQYF
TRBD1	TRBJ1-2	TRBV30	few	TGTGCCTGGAGTGTCCCAGGGGGATTCTATGGCTACACCTTC	CAWSVPGGFYGYTF
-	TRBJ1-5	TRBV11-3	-	TGTGCCAGCAGCGCCAATGGGGTGAGACAGCCCCAGCATTTT	CASSANGVRQPQHF
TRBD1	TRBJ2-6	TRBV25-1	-	TGTGCCTCCGGGGGGGACAGGGGGTCTGGGGCCAACGTCCTGACTTTC	CASGGDRGSGANVLTF
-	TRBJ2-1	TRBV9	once	TGTGCCAGCAGCGCCCCGATCGAGAACAATGAGCAGTTCTTC	CASSAPIENNEQFF
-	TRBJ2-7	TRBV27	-	TGTGCCAGCAGTTTAATGGACAAGTCCTACGAGCAGTACTTC	CASSLMDKSYEQYF
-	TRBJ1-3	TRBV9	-	TGTGCCAGCAGCGTAGTAGGCGCTGGAAACACCATATATTTT	CASSVVGAGNTIYF
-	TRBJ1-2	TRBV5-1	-	TGCGCCAGCAGCTTATCGGGGCTGACAGTCCTTAACTATGGCTACACCTTC	CASSLSGLTVLNYGYTF
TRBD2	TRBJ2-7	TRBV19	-	TGTGCCAGTAGTCAGCGGGAGGTCCGCTACGAGCAGTACTTC	CASSQREVRYEQYF
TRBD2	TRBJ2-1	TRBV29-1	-	TGCAGCGTTGAAGTAGCGGGAGGGCCGTCCTACAATGAGCAGTTCTTC	CSVEVAGGPSYNEQFF
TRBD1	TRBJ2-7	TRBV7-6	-	TGTGCCAGCAGCTTAAACCAGGGGGAGACCTACGAGCAGTACTTC	CASSLNQGETYEQYF
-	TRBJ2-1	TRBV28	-	TGTGCTACCCGTGGGACCCTCAGTTTTTACAATGAGCAGTTCTTC	CATRGTLSFYNEQFF
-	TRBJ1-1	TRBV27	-	TGTGCCAGCAGTCCTAGGTTAGGCGGGATAATAACTGAAGCTTTCTTT	CASSPRLGGIITEAFF
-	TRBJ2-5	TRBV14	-	TGTGCCAGCAGCCAAGGTCTAGGAGAGACCCAGTACTTC	CASSQGLGETQYF
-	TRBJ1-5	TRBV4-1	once	TGCGCCAGCAGCCCCGGACGGGGGGATATTCAGCCCCAGCATTTT	CASSPGRGDIQPQHF
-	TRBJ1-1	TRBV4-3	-	TGCGCCAGCAGCCAATCTCGCGCAACGAGAACTGAAGCTTTCTTT	CASSQSRATRTEAFF
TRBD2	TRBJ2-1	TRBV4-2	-	TGTGCCAGCAGCCAAGAAAGCGGGAGGGCTACGGACAATGAGCAGTTCTTC	CASSQESGRATDNEQFF
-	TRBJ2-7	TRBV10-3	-	TGTGCCATCAGTGACGGGTCCCGACCCTACGAGCAGTACTTC	CAISDGSRPYEQYF
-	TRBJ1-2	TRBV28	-	TGTGCCAGCAGTCTGCTCCGGGACGGTTATGGCTACACCTTC	CASSLLRDGYGYTF
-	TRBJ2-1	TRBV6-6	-	TGTGCCAGCCGTAGCGCCAATGAGCAGTTCTTC	CASRSANEQFF
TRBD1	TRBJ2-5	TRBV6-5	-	TGTGCCAGTGGACAGGGCGGCGGGGAGACCCAGTACTTC	CASGQGGGETQYF
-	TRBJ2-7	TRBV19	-	TGTGCCAGTAGTATAGATCAGGACAGCTCCTACGAGCAGTACTTC	CASSIDQDSSYEQYF
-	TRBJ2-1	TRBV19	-	TGTGCCAGTACCGAATCCTGGCAGCCCAATGAGCAGTTCTTC	CASTESWQPNEQFF
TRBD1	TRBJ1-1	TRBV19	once	TGTGCCAGTAGTCCGGCAGGGGGCCTGAACACTGAAGCTTTCTTT	CASSPAGGLNTEAFF
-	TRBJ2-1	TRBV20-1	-	TGCAGTGCTAGAGAAGGGTATGAGCAGTTCTTC	CSAREGYEQFF
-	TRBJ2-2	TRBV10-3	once	TGTGCCACCCGAGGTGGGACGGTACAAAGGAACACCGGGGAGCTGTTTTTT	CATRGGTVQRNTGELFF
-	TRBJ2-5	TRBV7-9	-	TGTGCCAGCAGCTTAACCGGGACTGAGGCAGAGACCCAGTACTTC	CASSLTGTEAETQYF
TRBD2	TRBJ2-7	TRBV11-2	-	TGTGCCAGCAGCTTAGTGGGTCTAGCGGCCTCCTACGAGCAGTACTTC	CASSLVGLAASYEQYF
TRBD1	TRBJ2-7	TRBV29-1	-	TGCAGCGTTGAGGCGACAGGGGGCTACGAGCAGTACTTC	CSVEATGGYEQYF
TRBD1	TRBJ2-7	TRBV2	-	TGTGCCAGTCTACTGGCTGGGACAGTTAGCTCCTACGAGCAGTACTTC	CASLLAGTVSSYEQYF
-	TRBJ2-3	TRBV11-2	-	TGTGCCAGCAGCTTGGGCGTAAAGAACACAGATACGCAGTATTTT	CASSLGVKNTDTQYF
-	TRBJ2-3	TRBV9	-	TGTGCCAGCAGCCCTAACGGGGATACGCAGTATTTT	CASSPNGDTQYF
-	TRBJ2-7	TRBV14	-	TGTGCCAGCAGCCTAGGGGACCCCGAGCAGTACTTC	CASSLGDPEQYF
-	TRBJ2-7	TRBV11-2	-	TGTGCCAGCAGCTCAGGGACTGTCTACGAGCAGTACTTC	CASSSGTVYEQYF
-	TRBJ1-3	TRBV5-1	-	TGCGCCAGCAGCTTGGGGGACTCTGGAAACACCATATATTTT	CASSLGDSGNTIYF
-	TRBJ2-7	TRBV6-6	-	TGTGCCAGCAGATTCGGATCCTACGAGCAGTACTTC	CASRFGSYEQYF
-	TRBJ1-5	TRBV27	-	TGTGCCAGCAGGGAGTCTGTGAATCAGCCCCAGCATTTT	CASRESVNQPQHF
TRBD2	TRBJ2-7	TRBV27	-	TGTGCCAGCAGTTCAGTTAGCGGGACCTACGAGCAGTACTTC	CASSSVSGTYEQYF
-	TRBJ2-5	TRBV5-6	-	TGTGCCAGCAGCTTGGCCACTGGAGGCGGGACCCAGTACTTC	CASSLATGGGTQYF
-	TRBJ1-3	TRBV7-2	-	TGTGCCAGCAGCTTACAGTTCCAGGTGCGACCCCCTGGAAACACCATATATTTT	CASSLQFQVRPPGNTIYF
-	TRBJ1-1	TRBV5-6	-	TGTGCCAGCAGCTCCATCGGGACGGGGAACACTGAAGCTTTCTTT	CASSSIGTGNTEAFF
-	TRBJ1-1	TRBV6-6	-	TGTGCCAGCAGTTGGGAAACGAACACTGAAGCTTTCTTT	CASSWETNTEAFF